This TCR beta chain was sequenced for a study of cytomegalovirus exposure and HLA in healthy donors. CDR1 and CDR2 (germline): MGHRA, YSYEKL. Trimming pared 1 base from V and 0 bases from J, leaving 12 bases between. The length of the CDR3 is 16 residues. The study's findings and limits: When the data were analyzed later, several of the most significant clusters appeared to be linked to common viral pathogens. Earlier findings revealed that most TCR beta V segments proved productive either about 90% or about 30% of the time. Rarity characterized most TCR sequences, yet some public TCRs appeared in many donors. The authors excluded some V segments, including TRBV6-2 and TRBV6-3, as indistinguishable.

The PCR had 60 Vbeta and 13 Jbeta primers. Data came from immunoSEQ multiplex PCR; TCRdb stores just in-frame clones and leaves some out. The sample has fewer than 300,000 clones, 80% seen once. Worth noting for this clone: Its antigen is unidentified.

This chain connects TRBV4-1 to TRBJ1-1, with D possibly TRBD1 on 6 matching bases. The receptor comes from a girl under 10 years old in good health and CMV-seronegative. Sequenced: PBMCs. This CDR3 is CASSQVVRGVNTEAFF. The CDR3 nucleotides read TGCGCCAGCAGCCAAGTCGTCAGGGGAGTGAACACTGAAGCTTTCTTT.